This entry is about one TCR beta chain. Its antigen is not known. The sample is drawn from a study of cytomegalovirus exposure and HLA in healthy donors. Study-wide points: Donors were assumed by presence/absence analyses to have roughly uniform sequencing depth. Listed as cytomegalovirus-associated were 150 to 200 TCR beta chains.

Use of 60 Vbeta and 13 Jbeta primers characterized the PCR. Clones were sequenced by immunoSEQ multiplex PCR, and TCRdb holds only the in-frame ones, with some missing. Of about 140,000 clones in the sample, 70% to 80% were seen once. The sequenced material came from PBMCs. The receptor was derived from a man aged 18 to 29 in good health and CMV-seronegative.

The CDR3 bases are TGTGCCACCTTCCGAGGAGACAGAGCCAAAAACATTCAGTACTTC. Amino acid sequence: CATFRGDRAKNIQYF. The rearrangement joins TRBV6-1 to TRBJ2-4; D may be TRBD1 (5 bases). Germline V gene sequence: CDR1 MNHNS, CDR2 SASEGT. Trimming took 10 bases from V and 0 from J, leaving 16 bases between them. The CDR3 is made up of 15 amino acids.